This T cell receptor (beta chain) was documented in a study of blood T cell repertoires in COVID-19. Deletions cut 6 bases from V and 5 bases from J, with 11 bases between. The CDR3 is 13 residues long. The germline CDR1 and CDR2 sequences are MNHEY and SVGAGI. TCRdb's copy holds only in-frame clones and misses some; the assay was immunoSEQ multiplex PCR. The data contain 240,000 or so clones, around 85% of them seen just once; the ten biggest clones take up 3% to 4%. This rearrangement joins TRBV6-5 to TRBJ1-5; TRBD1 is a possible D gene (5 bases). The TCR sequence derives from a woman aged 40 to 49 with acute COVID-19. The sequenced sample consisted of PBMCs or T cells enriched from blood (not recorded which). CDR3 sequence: CASSRQIDQPQHF. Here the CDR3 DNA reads TGTGCCAGCAGCAGACAGATTGATCAGCCCCAGCATTTT.